The rows below give T cell receptor beta chains drawn from one sample of a study of cytomegalovirus exposure and HLA in healthy donors. Method: immunoSEQ multiplex PCR; TCRdb's copy keeps in-frame clones and lacks some. The sample table includes tens of thousands of clones. The sequenced sample was PBMCs. These receptors were taken from a boy younger than 18 in good health and CMV-seronegative. Each CDR3 is given with its conserved first and last residue. A D gene is named only where the DNA matches it firmly. The size of a clone is reported for some rows only, either as once, few or many, or as a class for expanded clones.

clone size,V gene,D gene,J gene,CDR3 DNA,CDR3 protein
NA,TRBV2,NA,TRBJ1-2,TGTGCCAGCAGTGAGGAGGGTGAGGCTAACTATGGCTACACCTTC,CASSEEGEANYGYTF
NA,TRBV19,TRBD2,TRBJ2-1,TGTGCCAGTAGTATAGCGGGGGGGCCCTACAATGAGCAGTTCTTC,CASSIAGGPYNEQFF
NA,TRBV7-2,NA,TRBJ1-1,TGTGCCAGCAGCTTATCCCAGGCTACTGAAGCTTTCTTT,CASSLSQATEAFF
NA,TRBV5-1,NA,TRBJ1-2,TGCGCCAGCAGCTTGGAGTTAGGCGGTGCGGGGGAATATGGCTACACCTTC,CASSLELGGAGEYGYTF
NA,TRBV11-2,TRBD1,TRBJ1-1,TGTGCCAGCAGCACCCGGACAGGGCAGTCCACTGAAGCTTTCTTT,CASSTRTGQSTEAFF
NA,TRBV4-2,TRBD1,TRBJ2-7,TGTGCCAGCAGCCAAGAAGGACAGGGTTTCCCTAGCGAGCAGTACTTC,CASSQEGQGFPSEQYF
NA,TRBV5-1,TRBD2,TRBJ2-3,TGCGCCAGCAGCGTGGGACTAGCGGGAGTCCCAGATACGCAGTATTTT,CASSVGLAGVPDTQYF
NA,TRBV7-6,TRBD2,TRBJ2-3,TGTGCCAGCAGCTTAGTCGGGCTAGCGGGGACAGATACGCAGTATTTT,CASSLVGLAGTDTQYF
NA,TRBV6-1,TRBD1,TRBJ2-7,TGTGCCAGCCATTTCCGGGACAGGGTACACGAGCAGTACTTC,CASHFRDRVHEQYF
NA,TRBV13,NA,TRBJ2-1,TGTGCCAGCAGCTTAGTACCCGGAACAGGCAGCTCCTACAATGAGCAGTTCTTC,CASSLVPGTGSSYNEQFF
NA,TRBV27,NA,TRBJ1-2,TGTGCCAGCAGGGGGGGATCGACGCTTCAGGGCTACACCTTC,CASRGGSTLQGYTF
NA,TRBV19,TRBD1,TRBJ2-5,TGTGCCAGTAACCCGGGACAGGGGCGGGAGACCCAGTACTTC,CASNPGQGRETQYF
NA,TRBV4-3,TRBD1,TRBJ2-5,TGCGCCAGCAGCCAAGATTCCCCGACAGGGGGAGAGACCCAGTACTTC,CASSQDSPTGGETQYF
NA,TRBV4-1,TRBD1,TRBJ2-4,TGCGCCAGCAGCCAGGTGACAGGGAACCCCCAGATTCAGTACTTC,CASSQVTGNPQIQYF
NA,TRBV5-5,NA,TRBJ2-5,TGTGCCAGCAGCTTACAGACAGAGACCCAGTACTTC,CASSLQTETQYF
NA,TRBV27,TRBD2,TRBJ2-7,TGTGCCACAAGGGAGGGTTGGGCCGAGCAGTACTTC,CATREGWAEQYF
NA,TRBV6-1,NA,TRBJ2-5,TGTGCCAGCAGTGGGGACACTGGGGTGGGGACCCAGTACTTC,CASSGDTGVGTQYF
NA,TRBV27,TRBD1,TRBJ1-3,TGTGCCAGCAGTTCACGGGACAGCCGAAACACCATATATTTT,CASSSRDSRNTIYF
NA,TRBV28,NA,TRBJ2-3,TGTGCCAGCAGTTTATTGGGTAGCACCTTTAGCACAGATACGCAGTATTTT,CASSLLGSTFSTDTQYF
NA,TRBV13,NA,TRBJ2-7,TGTGCCAGCAGTTCCGTCAGGGTTAGCGAGCAGTACTTC,CASSSVRVSEQYF
NA,TRBV30,NA,TRBJ2-5,TGTGCCTGGAGTACGCAGGGAAAGGAGACCCAGTACTTC,CAWSTQGKETQYF
NA,TRBV6-4,NA,TRBJ2-1,TGTGCCAGTGGGGGGGGAGTATCGGACAGGGTGAATGAGCAGTTCTTC,CASGGGVSDRVNEQFF
NA,TRBV7-6,NA,TRBJ2-7,TGTGCCAGCAGCTTAGATTACAGCTCCTACGAGCAGTACTTC,CASSLDYSSYEQYF
NA,TRBV29-1,NA,TRBJ2-5,TGCAGCGTCGCTAGCTCGGGGAGTGAGACCCAGTACTTC,CSVASSGSETQYF
NA,TRBV5-1,TRBD2,TRBJ2-3,TGCGCCAGCAGCTTGCGGGCTAGCGGGGGCACAGATACGCAGTATTTT,CASSLRASGGTDTQYF
NA,TRBV6-1,TRBD2,TRBJ2-7,TGTGCCAGCAGTGTCGGGACTAGCGACTACGAGCAGTACTTC,CASSVGTSDYEQYF
NA,TRBV30,NA,TRBJ2-5,TGTGCCTGGAGTGTACACCTGAACCAGGAGACCCAGTACTTC,CAWSVHLNQETQYF
NA,TRBV18,NA,TRBJ1-4,TGTGCCAGCTCACCACCCCCGGGTTTAAAAGAAAAACTGTTTTTT,CASSPPPGLKEKLFF
NA,TRBV5-1,NA,TRBJ1-2,TGCGCCAGCAGCTTGGGGCAGGTAAAAGCTGGCTACACCTTC,CASSLGQVKAGYTF
NA,TRBV5-6,TRBD1,TRBJ1-1,TGTGCCAGCAGCTCGGGACAGGAGCTGAACACTGAAGCTTTCTTT,CASSSGQELNTEAFF
NA,TRBV30,TRBD2,TRBJ2-7,TGTGCCTGGACCCCTACTAGCGGGGGTTTCTACGAGCAGTACTTC,CAWTPTSGGFYEQYF
NA,TRBV7-9,TRBD1,TRBJ1-2,TGTGCCAGCAGCTCCTCCGGGACAGGGTTAAATGGCTACACCTTC,CASSSSGTGLNGYTF
NA,TRBV5-1,TRBD2,TRBJ2-2,TGCGCCAGCAGCTTAGAGCCTTTAGCGGGGAACACCGGGGAGCTGTTTTTT,CASSLEPLAGNTGELFF
NA,TRBV4-3,NA,TRBJ1-1,TGCGCCAGCAGCCAAGAGGGGCAGGGGTCGACTGAAGCTTTCTTT,CASSQEGQGSTEAFF
NA,TRBV5-4,TRBD1,TRBJ2-2,TGTGCCAGCAGCTTCCTACAGGGGGCAGGCGGGGAGCTGTTTTTT,CASSFLQGAGGELFF
NA,TRBV6-5,NA,TRBJ2-2,TGTGCCAGCAGTTACGGCGGGACCTTCGGGGAGCTGTTTTTT,CASSYGGTFGELFF
medium-sized,TRBV7-7,NA,TRBJ2-2,TGTGCCAGCAGCTCCAACGTGGGAGCCGGGGAGCTGTTTTTT,CASSSNVGAGELFF
NA,TRBV7-9,NA,TRBJ2-1,TGTGCCAGCAGCCCCAAGACTCGAGATGAGCAGTTCTTC,CASSPKTRDEQFF
NA,TRBV2,NA,TRBJ2-7,TGTGCCAGCCGGGACAGCGGGTTTAACGAGCAGTACTTC,CASRDSGFNEQYF
NA,TRBV5-1,TRBD2,TRBJ2-6,TGCGCCAGCAGCTGGGGGGGGGTAGGGGCCAACGTCCTGACTTTC,CASSWGGVGANVLTF
NA,TRBV18,NA,TRBJ2-7,TGTGCCAGCTCAGCTTCTACCTACGAGCAGTACTTC,CASSASTYEQYF
NA,TRBV7-2,NA,TRBJ2-1,TGTGCCAGCAGCTTTGGACAGCGCTCAACGAATGAGCAGTTCTTC,CASSFGQRSTNEQFF
NA,TRBV6-5,NA,TRBJ1-2,TGTGCCAGCAGTTACTCGATCGGCATGGGGGGCTATGGCTACACCTTC,CASSYSIGMGGYGYTF
NA,TRBV5-1,TRBD1,TRBJ1-1,TGCGCCAGCAGCTCTGGACAGGGGAAGGTACCTGAAGCTTTCTTT,CASSSGQGKVPEAFF
NA,TRBV18,NA,TRBJ2-3,TGTGCCAGCTCACCCTTCAGGGGTTCTGAAGATACGCAGTATTTT,CASSPFRGSEDTQYF
NA,TRBV9,NA,TRBJ1-2,TGTGCCAGCAGCGCCGCCGGGACACTATTAAACTATGGCTACACCTTC,CASSAAGTLLNYGYTF
NA,TRBV10-3,TRBD1,TRBJ1-2,TGTGCCATCAGTAAGGGACAGGGGGAAGGAGGCTACACCTTC,CAISKGQGEGGYTF
NA,TRBV5-5,NA,TRBJ1-2,TGTGCCAGCAGCTTGAGGGCAGGGGCCCTAGCTAACTATGGCTACACCTTC,CASSLRAGALANYGYTF
NA,TRBV6-4,NA,TRBJ2-2,TGTGCCAGCAGTGACCGAGGGGGTGGACACACCGGGGAGCTGTTTTTT,CASSDRGGGHTGELFF